These 32 T cell receptor beta chains were all obtained from the same sample, sequenced in a study of T cell clonality in common variable immunodeficiency. Sequencing was performed with immunoSEQ multiplex PCR; in TCRdb, only in-frame clones are kept and a portion is missing. The sample lists more than 30,000 clones, none appearing once, the ten largest making up roughly 3%. The sequencing sample was made of peripheral blood mononuclear cells. These receptors all stem from a person aged 18-70 years in good health.

This clone was seen ten or more times. The CDR3 end is not reached by the read, which stops 3 residues before it; the germline J gene fills it in. The rearrangement uses TRBV11-2 and TRBJ2-2; D is uncertain. The V end was cut by 0 bases, the J end by 6 bases, with 8 bases between. CDR1 and CDR2 (germline): SGHAT, FQNNGV. The CDR3 consists of 14 residues. CDR3 region: CASSLEESPGELFF. The part of the CDR3 DNA that was read is TGTGCCAGCAGCTTAGAAGAGAGCCCCGGGGAG.

In this sample, this clone turned up a few times. The read gets to within 3 residues of the CDR3 end, and the germline J gene fills in the rest. The V gene is TRBV18, the J gene TRBJ2-1; 10 bases align to TRBD2. The CDR3 length is 16 residues. Germline CDR1 KGHSH, CDR2 LQKENI. Losses at the gene ends were 1 base for V and 5 bases for J; bases not matched to a gene: 5. This chain's CDR3 is CASSPRGTSDHNEQFF. The CDR3 bases that were read are TGTGCCAGCTCACCACGGGGGACTAGCGACCACAATGAG.

In its sample, this clone was seen many times. The read falls 3 residues short of the CDR3 end, and the missing part is taken from the germline J gene. The V and J genes are TRBV5-1 and TRBJ2-3, with 10 positions matching TRBD2. The CDR3 has 13 amino acids. Losses at the gene ends were 6 bases for V and 5 bases for J; bases not matched to a gene: 3. Germline V gives CDR1 SGHRS, CDR2 YFSETQ. CDR3: CASMGLARDTQYF. CDR3 DNA, as far as it was read: TGCGCCAGCATGGGACTAGCGAGAGATACG.

In this sample, this clone turned up many times. The read ends 3 residues shy of where the CDR3 ends; the end is completed using the germline J gene. The gene calls are TRBV12-3 or TRBV12-4 and TRBJ2-1; the D gene is possibly TRBD2 (6 bases). Trimming stripped 1 base from V and 5 bases from J, with 12 bases between. CDR3 length: 15 residues. The CDR3 sequence is CASSLGGIFNNEQFF. Partial CDR3 DNA: TGTGCCAGCAGTTTAGGCGGGATATTTAACAATGAG.

This clone was recorded at least ten times. Coverage ceases 3 residues before the CDR3 finishes, and the germline J gene fills in the end. The V gene is TRBV9, the J gene TRBJ2-3, with 7 bases lining up with TRBD2. The V and J ends lost 6 bases and 4 bases, in that order; junction bases with no gene match: 8. The CDR3 is 14 residues long. The V gene's germline CDR1 is SGDLS and CDR2 YYNGEE. The chain's CDR3 is CASTPSGSSDTQYF. The part of the CDR3 DNA that was read is TGTGCCAGCACTCCTAGCGGATCGTCAGATACG.

There are many counts of this clone. The DNA ends 3 residues before the CDR3 does, and the rest of the CDR3 is filled in from the germline J gene. The rearrangement uses TRBV5-1 and TRBJ2-3, with D possibly matching TRBD2 (5 bases). The CDR3 totals 15 residues. V dropped 1 base and J dropped 0 bases, with 9 bases sitting between them. CDR1 is SGHRS, CDR2 YFSETQ, per germline. This CDR3 reads CASSLNGGSTDTQYF. The covered CDR3 bases are TGCGCCAGCAGCTTGAACGGCGGGAGCACAGATACG.

This clone was found many times. Read coverage stops 3 residues before the CDR3 terminus; the germline J gene supplies the remainder. The chain recombines TRBV19 with TRBJ1-5; 9 positions match TRBD1. The CDR3 contains 15 residues. V lost 5 bases to trimming and J lost 1 base; unmatched junction nucleotides: 3. Germline lookup yields CDR1 LNHDA and CDR2 SQIVND (reference sequence). The CDR3: CASSDGTGSNQPQHF. The CDR3 bases that were read are TGTGCCAGTAGTGACGGGACAGGGAGCAATCAGCCC.

This clone was seen ten or more times. Coverage ceases 3 residues before the CDR3 finishes, and the germline J gene fills in the end. This sequence joins TRBV5-1 and TRBJ2-7; no definite D call. The V gene lost 2 bases and the J gene lost 3 bases, with 6 bases spanning the gap. Germline loops: CDR1 SGHRS, CDR2 YFSETQ. The CDR3 loop spans 12 amino acids. CDR3 DNA (partial): TGCGCCAGCAGCTTCCCAGACTACGAG. Amino acids: CASSFPDYE. The whole CDR3 protein is CASSFPDYEQYF.

This clone was observed a few times. The DNA ends 3 residues before the CDR3 does, and the rest of the CDR3 is filled in from the germline J gene. The chain employs TRBV11-2 and TRBJ2-7; 10 bases are shared with TRBD1. With 1 base clipped from V and 2 bases from J, the junction kept 2 bases outside the gene matches. The CDR3 extends over 15 amino acids. The germline CDR1 and CDR2 sequences are SGHAT and FQNNGV. Here the CDR3 reads CASSLGDRGTYEQYF. Partial CDR3 DNA: TGTGCCAGCAGCTTAGGGGACAGGGGAACCTACGAG.

This clone was seen ten or more times. The read finishes 3 residues shy of the CDR3 end, and the germline J gene is used to complete it. V gene TRBV2 combines with J gene TRBJ2-3; possibly TRBD1 for D (6 bases). Trimming shortened V by 6 bases and J by 0 bases, and 13 bases separated the two germline ends. The CDR3 spans 15 residues. The germline V gene encodes CDR1 SNHLY and CDR2 FYNNEI. CDR3 bases read: TGTGCCAGCAGCCAACAGGGTCTCAGCACAGATACG. Translation gives CASSQQGLSTDT. The full-length CDR3 reads as CASSQQGLSTDTQYF.

The sample holds many counts of this clone. The DNA ends 3 residues before the CDR3 does, and the rest of the CDR3 is filled in from the germline J gene. The gene calls are TRBV7-9 and TRBJ1-4, with a tentative D call TRBD1 (5 bases). V dropped 0 bases and J dropped 8 bases, with 13 bases sitting between them. Germline assignment: CDR1 SEHNR and CDR2 FQNEAQ (reference sequence). This CDR3 has 15 residues. CDR3 DNA, as far as it was read: TGTGCCAGCAGCTTAGCGAGGCAGGGCCAGGAAAAA. This codes for CASSLARQGQEK. The entire CDR3 reads CASSLARQGQEKLFF. Looking up the rest from reference TRBV7-9 and TRBJ1-4 gives the full variable domain: DTGVSQNPRHKITKRGQNVTFRCDPISEHNRLYWYRQTLGQGPEFLTYFQNEAQLEKSRLLSDRFSAERPKGSFSTLEIQRTEQGDSAMYLCASSLARQGQEKLFFGSGTQLSVL.

In this sample, this clone turned up many times. The CDR3 goes on 3 residues after the read ends, and that part is filled in from the germline J gene. This rearrangement joins TRBV10-3 to TRBJ1-5; 8 bases agree with TRBD1. The germline CDR1 and CDR2 sequences are ENHRY and SYGVKD. The V gene end was trimmed by 4 bases and the J gene end by 2 bases; junction bases not matched to a gene: 13. The CDR3 length is 18 residues. The CDR3 spells CAISGGEQGDLGNQPQHF. Incomplete CDR3 DNA: TGTGCCATCAGTGGTGGAGAACAGGGGGATCTAGGCAATCAGCCC.

This clone was seen ten or more times. The read stops 3 residues short of the end of the CDR3; the missing end is completed from the germline J gene. The chain combines TRBV30 with TRBJ2-5; perhaps TRBD1 as D (5 bases). Between the trimmed V and J ends, which lost 4 bases and 1 base, there was a span of 19 bases. CDR1 is GTSNPN and CDR2 is SVGIG in the germline V gene (reference sequence). This CDR3 is 16 amino acids long. CDR3 residues: CAWMRLGYRGQETQYF. CDR3 bases read: TGTGCCTGGATGCGTTTGGGTTATAGGGGCCAAGAGACC.

This clone was recorded many times. From the germline J gene comes the end of the CDR3, since the read stops 3 residues before it. The chain couples TRBV19 to TRBJ1-5; possible D gene TRBD1, 5 bases. The CDR3 covers 18 residues. From germline, CDR1 is LNHDA and CDR2 SQIVND (reference sequence). The V gene lost 6 bases and the J gene lost 1 base, with 22 bases spanning the gap. The sequenced CDR3 bases are TGTGCCAGTAGCCGTCAAAACGCGGGGCATTCAAGCAATCAGCCC. Protein product: CASSRQNAGHSSNQP. In full, the CDR3 is CASSRQNAGHSSNQPQHF. Full variable domain (rest looked up from reference TRBV19 and TRBJ1-5): DGGITQSPKYLFRKEGQNVTLSCEQNLNHDAMYWYRQDPGQGLRLIYYSQIVNDFQKGDIAEGYSVSREKKESFPLTVTSAQKNPTAFYLCASSRQNAGHSSNQPQHFGDGTRLSIL.

Ten or more counts support this clone. The CDR3 extends 3 residues past the end of the read, so its final part is completed from the germline J gene. This chain connects TRBV12-3 or TRBV12-4 to TRBJ2-7, with 11 nucleotides matching TRBD1. CDR3 size: 15 residues. With 5 bases clipped from V and 2 bases from J, the junction kept 5 bases outside the gene matches. CDR3 sequence: CASSPSGQGAYEQYF. CDR3 bases read: TGTGCCAGCAGTCCCTCGGGACAGGGGGCCTACGAG.

This clone was seen ten or more times. Read coverage stops 3 residues before the CDR3 terminus; the germline J gene supplies the remainder. V is TRBV7-9 and J is TRBJ2-2; no firm D call. With 3 bases removed from V and 5 bases from J, the gap between germline ends came to 13 bases. The V gene's germline CDR1 is SEHNR and CDR2 FQNEAQ (reference sequence). CDR3 length equals 15 residues. The covered CDR3 bases are TGTGCCAGCAGCTTTCCCGGTCCTAAGACCGGGGAG. Translated, it gives CASSFPGPKTGE. The whole CDR3 is CASSFPGPKTGELFF.

This clone occurred many times. The read terminates 3 residues ahead of where the CDR3 ends, so the germline J gene completes it. The chain has TRBV19 and TRBJ1-1; 7 bases match TRBD1. CDR1 is LNHDA, CDR2 SQIVND, per germline (reference sequence). The V gene end was trimmed by 5 bases and the J gene end by 3 bases; junction bases not matched to a gene: 3. The CDR3 length is 13 residues. The CDR3 here is CASSLTGDTEAFF. CDR3 DNA, as far as it was read: TGTGCCAGTAGTCTAACAGGGGACACTGAA.

This clone was seen at least ten times. The CDR3 extends 3 residues past the end of the read, so its final part is completed from the germline J gene. The chain has TRBV7-8 and TRBJ1-2, with TRBD1 identical over 8 bases. This CDR3 is built from 15 residues. CDR1 and CDR2 from the germline V gene are SGHVS and FQNEAQ. V gave up 5 bases and J gave up 3 bases; unmatched junction bases: 8. The CDR3 spells CASSARTGPYYGYTF. The covered CDR3 bases are TGTGCCAGCAGCGCTAGGACAGGGCCCTACTATGGC.

This clone was counted ten times or more. The CDR3 bases that were read are TGTGCCAGCAGTGATCCCCCCAATGCAGCGACCTACGAG. The encoded protein is CASSDPPNAATYE. The entire CDR3 reads CASSDPPNAATYEQYF. The J gene is TRBJ2-7, the V gene TRBV6-1; D not resolved. The read ends 3 residues before the CDR3 terminus; that terminus is restored from the germline J gene. CDR3 size: 16 residues. The V gene's germline CDR1 is MNHNS and CDR2 SASEGT. Between the trimmed V and J ends, which lost 3 bases and 2 bases, there was a span of 17 bases.

This clone has ten or more counts. Coverage ceases 3 residues before the CDR3 finishes, and the germline J gene fills in the end. The chain recombines TRBV6-2 or TRBV6-3 with TRBJ2-7; D unresolved. This CDR3 spans 15 amino acids. Deletions cut 3 bases from V and 0 bases from J, with 12 bases between. CDR1 MNHEY and CDR2 SVGEGT come from the germline V gene. CDR3 DNA, as far as it was read: TGTGCCAGCAGTTATGGAAGTAGCTCCTCCTACGAG. As protein: CASSYGSSSSYE. The CDR3 as a whole reads CASSYGSSSSYEQYF.

This clone was found many times. The sequenced part of the CDR3 DNA is TGCAGTGCTAGTCAGGGTGGGGTATACAATGAG. This sequence encodes CSASQGGVYNE. From start to end, the CDR3 is CSASQGGVYNEQFF. The rearrangement links TRBV20-1 to TRBJ2-1; the D gene is possibly TRBD1 (5 bases). The sequenced fragment ends 3 residues before the CDR3 boundary, so the rest is inferred from the germline J gene. V lost 3 bases and J 4 bases, leaving 13 bases between the germline ends. The germline V gene encodes CDR1 DFQATT and CDR2 SNEGSKA (reference sequence). The CDR3 spans 14 residues.

At least ten counts were recorded for this clone. The read stops 3 residues short of the end of the CDR3; the missing end is completed from the germline J gene. The chain is built from TRBV12-3 or TRBV12-4 and TRBJ2-1, with 12 bases aligning to TRBD2. This CDR3 comprises 14 residues. V lost 6 bases, J lost 9 bases, and 6 bases stayed unmatched. The CDR3 sequence is CASRRTSGMVEQFF. The covered CDR3 bases are TGTGCCAGCAGAAGGACTAGCGGGATGGTTGAG.

Worth noting for this clone: The CDR3 end is not reached by the read, which stops 3 residues before it; the germline J gene fills it in. The gene calls are TRBV29-1 and TRBJ2-1; D might be TRBD2 (5 bases). CDR1 and CDR2 from the germline V gene are SQVTM and ANQGSEA. The CDR3 spans 16 residues. The V gene lost 6 bases and the J gene lost 0 bases, with 18 bases spanning the gap. The CDR3 spells CSVVSFSESSYNEQFF. The CDR3 DNA, read in part, is TGCAGCGTGGTCTCTTTTAGCGAGAGCTCCTACAATGAG.

This clone was counted many times. Read data end 3 residues before the CDR3 end; the end is taken from the germline J gene. The chain recombines TRBV5-1 with TRBJ2-6; no clear D gene. This CDR3 has 16 residues. Germline V gene lookup returns CDR1 SGHRS and CDR2 YFSETQ. Trimming left V 2 bases short and J 0 bases short, with 9 bases between. The part of the CDR3 DNA that was read is TGCGCCAGCAGCTTCGGTATGAGCTCTGGGGCCAACGTC. This encodes CASSFGMSSGANV. The CDR3, in full, reads CASSFGMSSGANVLTF. Full variable domain (remainder filled in from reference TRBV5-1 and TRBJ2-6): KAGVTQTPRYLIKTRGQQVTLSCSPISGHRSVSWYQQTPGQGLQFLFEYFSETQRNKGNFPGRFSGRQFSNSRSEMNVSTLELGDSALYLCASSFGMSSGANVLTFGAGSRLTVL.

In its sample, this clone was seen many times. The covered CDR3 bases are TGTGCCAGTCGAGTCGGGACAGGGTACAATGAG. Translating gives CASRVGTGYNE. The CDR3 reads in full as CASRVGTGYNEQFF. This chain links TRBV19 with TRBJ2-1; TRBD1 agrees at 9 bases. Coverage ceases 3 residues before the CDR3 finishes, and the germline J gene fills in the end. Germline loops: CDR1 LNHDA, CDR2 SQIVND (reference sequence). After removal of 8 bases from V and 4 bases from J, the junction contained 6 bases not matched to a gene. The CDR3 consists of 14 residues.

The sample holds many counts of this clone. The CDR3 end lies 3 residues beyond the end of the read and is filled in from the germline J gene. This chain connects TRBV28 to TRBJ2-7; possible D gene TRBD1, 5 bases. V shed 6 bases and J shed 2 bases, with 14 bases lying between them. This CDR3 has 14 residues. From germline, CDR1 is MDHEN and CDR2 SYDVKM. The CDR3 sequence is CASSDRPTPYEQYF. The sequenced part of the CDR3 DNA is TGTGCCAGCAGCGACAGACCGACGCCCTACGAG.

This clone was detected many times. The CDR3 is cut off 3 residues early in the read; its end comes from the germline J gene. The chain employs TRBV20-1 and TRBJ2-1, with TRBD1 matching over 11 bases. There are 17 residues in the CDR3. Germline CDR1 DFQATT, CDR2 SNEGSKA (reference sequence). V was clipped by 0 bases and J by 4 bases; unmatched bases: 8. The sequenced CDR3 bases are TGCAGTGCTAGAGATCTTCTCGGGACAGGGGGATACAATGAG. This gives the protein CSARDLLGTGGYNE. From start to end, the CDR3 is CSARDLLGTGGYNEQFF.

This clone has at least ten counts. Read sequence stops 3 residues before the CDR3 end, and the germline J gene provides the missing end. The chain joins TRBV19 to TRBJ1-5; D is possibly TRBD1 (6 bases). Deletions cut 5 bases from V and 7 bases from J, with 12 bases between. CDR3 size: 13 residues. Germline CDR1 reads LNHDA; CDR2 reads SQIVND (reference sequence). The CDR3 reads CASSSGVGQPQHF. Partial CDR3 DNA: TGTGCCAGTAGTTCAGGGGTTGGACAGCCC.

This clone was counted ten times or more. The sequence runs out 3 residues before the end of the CDR3; the remainder is reconstructed from the germline J gene. This chain joins TRBV19 and TRBJ2-7; 10 positions agree with TRBD1. CDR1 LNHDA and CDR2 SQIVND come from the germline V gene (reference sequence). This CDR3 is built from 15 residues. Trimming cost V 5 bases and J 6 bases; bases outside gene matches: 10. CDR3 bases read: TGTGCCAGTAGTGAGACCGGGACAGGGGATGTCGAG. It is translated as CASSETGTGDVE. The entire CDR3 protein reads CASSETGTGDVEQYF.

This clone was detected only a few times. The read ends 3 residues early relative to the CDR3; the germline J gene fills the gap. The chain combines TRBV6-7 with TRBJ1-2; a possible D gene is TRBD1 (6 bases). TRBV6-7 is annotated as an ORF whose role is uncertain. The CDR3 loop spans 13 amino acids. CDR3 sequence reads: CASSLIWGRGYTF. The CDR3 bases that were read are TGTGCCAGCAGCCTGATTTGGGGGCGCGGT.

This clone came up many times. The read halts 3 residues ahead of the CDR3 end, with the missing end drawn from the germline J gene. This chain connects TRBV30 to TRBJ2-3; 13 bases fit TRBD2. CDR3 length: 16 amino acids. V lost 0 bases, J lost 2 bases, and 2 bases stayed unmatched. CDR1 is GTSNPN, CDR2 SVGIG, per germline (reference sequence). The CDR3 sequence is CAWSVGTSGNTDTQYF. CDR3 DNA (partial): TGTGCCTGGAGTGTAGGGACTAGCGGGAACACAGATACG. The full variable domain, completed using reference TRBV30 and TRBJ2-3, is SQTIHQWPATLVQPVGSPLSLECTVEGTSNPNLYWYRQAAGRGLQLLFYSVGIGQISSEVPQNLSASRPQDRQFILSSKKLLLSDSGFYLCAWSVGTSGNTDTQYFGPGTRLTVL.

The table lists this clone with many counts. The sequence runs out 3 residues before the end of the CDR3; the remainder is reconstructed from the germline J gene. The chain recombines TRBV7-2 with TRBJ2-3, with TRBD2 as a possible D gene (6 bases). The CDR3 extends over 14 amino acids. Germline-derived CDR1 and CDR2 are SGHTA and FQGNSA. The CDR3 reads CASSLSRTTTAQYF. CDR3 DNA (partial): TGTGCCAGCAGCTTATCGCGGACTACCACCGCG.